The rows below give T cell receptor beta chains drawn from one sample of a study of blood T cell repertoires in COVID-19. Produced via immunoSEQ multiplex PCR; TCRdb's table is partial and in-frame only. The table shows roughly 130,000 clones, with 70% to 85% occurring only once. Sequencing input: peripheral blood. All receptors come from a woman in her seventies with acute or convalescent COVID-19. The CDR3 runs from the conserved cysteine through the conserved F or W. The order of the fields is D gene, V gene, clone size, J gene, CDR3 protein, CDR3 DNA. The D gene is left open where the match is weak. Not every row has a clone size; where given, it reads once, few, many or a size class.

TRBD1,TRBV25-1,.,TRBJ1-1,CASRTGMTRAEAFF,TGTGCCAGCAGGACAGGGATGACGCGCGCTGAAGCTTTCTTT
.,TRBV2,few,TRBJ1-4,CASRRRTATNEKLFF,TGTGCCAGCAGGAGGAGGACAGCAACTAATGAAAAACTGTTTTTT
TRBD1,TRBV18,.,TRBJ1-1,CASSPQKLQGGNTEAFF,TGTGCCAGCTCACCACAAAAACTACAGGGGGGGAACACTGAAGCTTTCTTT
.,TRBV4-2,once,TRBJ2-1,CASSHQGGVGQFF,TGTGCCAGCAGCCATCAAGGGGGGGTGGGCCAGTTCTTC
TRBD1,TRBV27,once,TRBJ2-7,CASGWDRGNEQYF,TGTGCCAGCGGATGGGACAGGGGGAATGAGCAGTACTTC
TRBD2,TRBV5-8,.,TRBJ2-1,CASSTPGLENEQFF,TGTGCCAGCAGCACTCCGGGACTAGAGAATGAGCAGTTCTTC
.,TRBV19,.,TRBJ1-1,CASSIVPGQTEAFF,TGTGCCAGTAGTATAGTCCCTGGGCAGACTGAAGCTTTCTTT
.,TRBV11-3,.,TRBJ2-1,CASSLAGGGDYNEQFF,TGTGCCAGCAGCTTAGCAGGTGGCGGGGACTACAATGAGCAGTTCTTC
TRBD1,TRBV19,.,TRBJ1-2,CASSRTGNYGYTF,TGTGCCAGTAGTAGGACAGGCAACTATGGCTACACCTTC
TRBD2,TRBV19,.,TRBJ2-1,CASNVGGVDYNEQFF,TGTGCCAGTAATGTGGGGGGGGTTGATTACAATGAGCAGTTCTTC
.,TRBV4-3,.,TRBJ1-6,CASSQEPPAPDRIYNSPLHF,TGCGCCAGCAGCCAAGAGCCCCCGGCCCCCGACAGGATCTATAATTCACCCCTCCACTTT
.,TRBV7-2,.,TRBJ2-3,CASSLGATDTQYF,TGTGCCAGCAGCCTGGGGGCCACAGATACGCAGTATTTT
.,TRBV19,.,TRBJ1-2,CASSITGTYGYTF,TGTGCCAGTAGTATAACAGGGACCTATGGCTACACCTTC
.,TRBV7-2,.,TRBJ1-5,CASSLAALLSNQPQHF,TGTGCCAGCAGCTTAGCTGCACTCTTAAGCAATCAGCCCCAGCATTTT
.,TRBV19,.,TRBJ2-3,CASSALHSTDTQYF,TGTGCCAGTAGTGCCTTACATTCTACAGATACGCAGTATTTT
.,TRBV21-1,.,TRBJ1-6,CASSNPGNNSPLHF,TGTGCCAGCAGCAACCCAGGGAATAATTCACCCCTCCACTTT
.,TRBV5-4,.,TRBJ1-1,CASRSGQTVNTEAFF,TGTGCCAGCAGAAGCGGACAGACCGTGAACACTGAAGCTTTCTTT
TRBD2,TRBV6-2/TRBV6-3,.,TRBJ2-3,CASSRWTSADTQYF,TGTGCCAGCAGCCGGTGGACTAGTGCAGATACGCAGTATTTT